The rows below give T cell receptor beta chains drawn from one sample of a study of human T cells and chemical hapten exposure. Each CDR3 protein gets one entry after TCRdb re-called the RACE reads with MiXCR. The repertoire has 42,000 or so distinct CDR3 sequences, about 8.9% of them found once; the top ten carry about 15%. The sample was whole blood, taken in connection with sensitization to the hapten diphenylcyclopropenone (DPC). Every receptor here comes from a woman aged 40 to 55 with alopecia areata. Some clones in this sample may be carry-over from other donors' samples. Each CDR3 is given with its conserved first and last residue. A D gene is named only where the DNA matches it firmly. Clone sizes are given selectively: once, few, many, or a class where the clone is expanded.

>TRBV7-8|TRBJ1-1|.|many|13
CAIGPGMNTEAFF
TGTGCCATAGGTCCGGGGATGAACACTGAAGCTTTCTTT
>TRBV2|TRBJ1-1|.|.|13
CTSIPVVNTEAFF
TGTACCAGCATCCCCGTGGTTAACACTGAAGCTTTCTTT
>TRBV7-9|TRBJ2-1|.|many|12
CASSLRGNEQFF
TGTGCCAGCAGCTTAAGGGGCAATGAGCAGTTCTTC
>TRBV7-8|TRBJ1-1|.|few|19
CASSSGGHTGIGLNTEAFF
TGTGCCAGCAGCTCTGGGGGGCATACGGGTATAGGGTTGAACACTGAAGCTTTCTTT
>TRBV4-1|TRBJ1-2|.|few|12
CASSQVLGALHF
TGCGCCAGCAGCCAGGTTCTCGGAGCCCTTCACTTC
>TRBV4-3|TRBJ2-2|.|many|12
CASSRNDGELFF
TGCGCCAGCAGCCGAAATGACGGGGAGCTGTTTTTT
>TRBV29-1|TRBJ2-4|.|many|14
CSAQPPGQRNIQYF
TGCAGCGCCCAGCCGCCGGGACAAAGAAACATTCAGTACTTC
>TRBV12-3/TRBV12-4|TRBJ1-6|TRBD1|many|16
CASSPGRQGYNSPLHF
TGTGCCAGCAGTCCCGGACGACAGGGTTATAATTCACCCCTCCACTTT
>TRBV4-1|TRBJ2-7|.|many|12
CASSQDWTEQYF
TGCGCCAGCAGCCAAGACTGGACCGAGCAGTACTTC
>TRBV7-7|TRBJ1-2|.|many|13
CASSLYIPYGYTF
TGTGCCAGCAGCTTGTACATCCCCTATGGCTACACCTTC
>TRBV29-1|TRBJ2-1|.|many|11
CSANSYNEQFF
TGCAGTGCGAACTCCTACAATGAGCAGTTCTTC
>TRBV2|TRBJ2-7|.|many|14
CASSELRRLTGQYF
TGTGCCAGCAGTGAGTTAAGACGGTTAACCGGGCAGTACTTC
>TRBV2|TRBJ2-3|.|many|12
CASSASTDTQYF
TGTGCCAGCAGCGCCAGCACAGATACGCAGTATTTT
>TRBV12-3/TRBV12-4|TRBJ2-7|.|many|13
CASSARESYEQYF
TGTGCCAGCAGTGCCCGGGAGTCCTACGAGCAGTACTTC
>TRBV29-1|TRBJ1-1|.|many|14
CSVDSMGENTEAFF
TGCAGCGTTGACTCGATGGGTGAGAACACTGAAGCTTTCTTT
>TRBV20-1|TRBJ2-1|TRBD2|many|14
CSALGRGFYNEQFF
TGCAGTGCCCTGGGGAGGGGCTTCTACAATGAGCAGTTCTTC
>TRBV20-1|TRBJ2-3|TRBD2|few|16
CSARGLAGSSTDTQYF
TGCAGTGCTAGAGGGCTAGCGGGGAGTAGCACAGATACGCAGTATTTT
>TRBV24-1|TRBJ2-2|.|many|19
CATSDLPGRASGHTGELFF
TGTGCCACCAGTGATTTGCCGGGCAGGGCATCGGGGCACACCGGGGAGCTGTTTTTT
>TRBV12-3/TRBV12-4|TRBJ2-3|TRBD2|few|17
CASRPRLAGGRSDTQYF
TGTGCCAGCAGACCAAGACTAGCGGGGGGGCGGAGCGATACGCAGTATTTT
>TRBV18|TRBJ1-5|TRBD1|many|15
CASSLREGASQPQHF
TGTGCCAGCTCCCTCCGAGAGGGGGCTAGTCAGCCCCAGCATTTT
>TRBV6-4|TRBJ2-3|.|many|15
CASSGSGDSTDTQYF
TGTGCCAGCAGTGGATCAGGGGATAGCACAGATACGCAGTATTTT
>TRBV6-5|TRBJ2-7|.|many|13
CAARDGLMNEQYF
TGTGCCGCCCGGGACGGCCTCATGAACGAGCAGTACTTC
>TRBV6-2/TRBV6-3|TRBJ1-1|.|many|14
CASSYSRGFGEAFF
TGTGCCAGCAGTTACTCAAGGGGGTTCGGGGAAGCTTTCTTT
>TRBV5-4|TRBJ2-1|TRBD2|few|15
CASSPIAGTYNEQFF
TGTGCCAGCAGCCCTATAGCGGGGACATACAATGAGCAGTTCTTC
>TRBV19|TRBJ2-2|.|few|16
CAAGGNGPTNTGELFF
TGTGCCGCAGGGGGGAACGGGCCTACGAACACCGGGGAGCTGTTTTTT
>TRBV6-4|TRBJ2-3|TRBD2|few|15
CASSGGTSDTDTQYF
TGTGCCAGCAGTGGGGGGACTAGCGACACAGATACGCAGTATTTT
>TRBV6-1|TRBJ2-2|.|many|15
CASRREAGGTGELFF
TGTGCCAGCAGGAGGGAGGCTGGGGGGACCGGGGAGCTGTTTTTT
>TRBV7-2|TRBJ2-7|TRBD2|many|17
CASSQGLAGRSSYEQYF
TGTGCCAGCAGCCAGGGACTAGCGGGCCGGAGCTCCTACGAGCAGTACTTC
>TRBV2|TRBJ2-3|.|many|14
CASGPRSFSDTQYF
TGTGCCAGCGGGCCAAGGAGTTTCTCCGATACGCAGTATTTT